One sample yielded the 27 T cell receptor beta chains listed below, sequenced in a study of T cell changes during pregnancy in multiple sclerosis (dated by TCRdb to between 2019 and 2020). Library preparation was by the immunoSEQ multiplex PCR assay. This is the immuneACCESS table as TCRdb keeps it, with only in-frame sequences that have V and J called. A part of the clones is gone; compared with another copy, unresolved V genes explain less than half, and the rest is unexplained. Present in this sample are about 69,000 clones, roughly nine tenths of which were seen just once. Of the sample, less than 3.5% is held by the ten largest clones. The starting material was peripheral blood, obtained before pregnancy. The source is a female donor with multiple sclerosis, enrolled in a pregnancy study.

The J gene is TRBJ2-7, the V gene TRBV6-1; D is possibly TRBD1 (6 bases). Trimming removed 3 bases at V and 1 base at J, with 10 bases between. The CDR3 runs 14 residues. Germline lookup yields CDR1 MNHNS and CDR2 SASEGT. Here the CDR3 reads CASSDFTGSYEQYF. DNA for the CDR3: TGTGCCAGCAGTGATTTTACAGGGTCCTACGAGCAGTACTTC.

The chain recombines TRBV19 with TRBJ1-1; D is perhaps TRBD1 (5 bases). The germline gives CDR1 LNHDA, CDR2 SQIVND (reference sequence). The germline V and J ends were trimmed by 6 bases and 2 bases, with 16 bases remaining between them. The CDR3 consists of 15 residues. Here the CDR3 reads CASSAMGRGNTEAFF. CDR3 nucleotides: TGTGCCAGTAGCGCAATGGGGAGGGGTAACACTGAAGCTTTCTTT. The variable domain in full, with the rest retrieved from reference TRBV19 and TRBJ1-1, is DGGITQSPKYLFRKEGQNVTLSCEQNLNHDAMYWYRQDPGQGLRLIYYSQIVNDFQKGDIAEGYSVSREKKESFPLTVTSAQKNPTAFYLCASSAMGRGNTEAFFGQGTRLTVV.

V is TRBV5-5 and J is TRBJ2-3; 8 bases are shared with TRBD1. The junction had 2 bases not matched to a gene; V was cut back by 5 bases and J by 6 bases. Per germline, CDR1 SGHKS and CDR2 YYEKEE (reference sequence). The CDR3 extends over 12 amino acids. The CDR3 region has the DNA TGTGCCAGCAGTCGACAGGGGGATACGCAGTATTTT. Its protein is CASSRQGDTQYF.

V gene TRBV6-1 combines with J gene TRBJ1-2; a weak D match, TRBD1 (6 bases). V was shortened by 3 bases and J by 5 bases, with 19 bases between the two germline ends. CDR1 is MNHNS, CDR2 SASEGT, per germline. The CDR3 is 16 residues long. The CDR3, as DNA: TGTGCCAGCAGTGATAGGGGCAGGGGCGATTCATATGGCTACACCTTC. Its translation is CASSDRGRGDSYGYTF.

This chain joins TRBV7-6 and TRBJ2-1; 15 bases map to TRBD2. V lost 10 bases, J lost 0 bases, and 4 bases stayed unmatched. CDR1 is SGHVS and CDR2 is FNYEAQ in the germline V gene. This CDR3 has 16 residues. The CDR3 here is CATGLAGGSSYNEQFF. CDR3 DNA sequence: TGTGCCACGGGACTAGCGGGAGGCAGCTCCTACAATGAGCAGTTCTTC. Variable domain in full (rest from reference TRBV7-6 and TRBJ2-1): GAGVSQSPRYKVTKRGQDVALRCDPISGHVSLYWYRQALGQGPEFLTYFNYEAQQDKSGLPNDRFSAERPEGSISTLTIQRTEQRDSAMYRCATGLAGGSSYNEQFFGPGTRLTVL.

This clone has a single count. In DNA form, the CDR3 reads TGTGCCAGCAGCTTAATGAAACAGGATCTAAACCCTGGCTACACCTTC. This translates into CASSLMKQDLNPGYTF. This chain links TRBV7-9 with TRBJ1-2; D is possibly TRBD1 (5 bases). This CDR3 is 16 amino acids long. The V and J ends lost 2 bases and 7 bases respectively, with 20 bases between them. The germline CDR1 and CDR2 sequences are SEHNR and FQNEAQ (reference sequence). The full variable domain, rest sourced from reference TRBV7-9 and TRBJ1-2, is DTGVSQNPRHKITKRGQNVTFRCDPISEHNRLYWYRQTLGQGPEFLTYFQNEAQLEKSRLLSDRFSAERPKGSFSTLEIQRTEQGDSAMYLCASSLMKQDLNPGYTFGSGTRLTVV.

The chain links TRBV12-5 to TRBJ1-3; the match to TRBD1 covers 12 bases. CDR3 length: 16 amino acids. The germline gives CDR1 LGHNT, CDR2 FRNRAP. The J segment lost 2 bases and the V segment lost 7 bases, leaving 6 bases of the junction unmatched. The CDR3 nucleotides are TGTGCTAGTGTTCGCGGGACAGGGGGCACTGGAAACACCATATATTTT. As protein: CASVRGTGGTGNTIYF.

The CDR3 DNA sequence: TGTGCCAGCAGCCCCTGGACAGGTGGGTTGGGTGAGCAGTTCTTC. This encodes CASSPWTGGLGEQFF. The rearrangement links TRBV11-2 to TRBJ2-1; TRBD1 matches 7 bases. Germline CDR1 and CDR2: SGHAT and FQNNGV. The junction had 13 bases not matched to a gene; V was cut back by 5 bases and J by 9 bases. This CDR3 spans 15 amino acids.

This clone occurred once. This chain connects TRBV30 to TRBJ2-4, with 12 bases matching TRBD2. The CDR3 contains 17 residues. Per the germline V gene, CDR1 is GTSNPN and CDR2 is SVGIG (reference sequence). The V gene end was trimmed by 0 bases and the J gene end by 7 bases; junction bases not matched to a gene: 10. CDR3 amino acids: CAWSVGRTSGVVNIQYF. For the CDR3, the DNA is TGTGCCTGGAGTGTGGGCAGGACTAGCGGGGTTGTGAACATTCAGTACTTC.

The chain carries TRBV16 and TRBJ1-2; 10 nucleotides agree with TRBD1. The V gene's germline CDR1 is KGHSY and CDR2 FQNENV. This CDR3 spans 16 amino acids. Trimming removed 0 bases from V and 8 bases from J; junction bases left unmatched: 9. The CDR3 DNA follows: TGTGCCAGCAGCCAATCCCGTATGGGACAGGGGTACGGCTACACCTTC. It translates to CASSQSRMGQGYGYTF.

The J gene is TRBJ1-3, the V gene TRBV27, with TRBD1 as a possible D gene (6 bases). CDR3 length: 17 amino acids. The germline V gene has CDR1 MNHEY and CDR2 SMNVEV (reference sequence). Trimming left V 10 bases short and J 4 bases short, with 26 bases between. The CDR3 DNA reads as TGTGCCACCAAAAAAAGGGGATCACAGGGTTCGGGAAACACCATATATTTT. It is translated as CATKKRGSQGSGNTIYF.

The chain employs TRBV5-6 and TRBJ2-7; D perhaps matches TRBD2 (5 bases). There are 14 residues in the CDR3. V dropped 5 bases and J dropped 7 bases, with 19 bases sitting between them. In germline, CDR1 is SGHDT, CDR2 YYEEEE. CDR3 sequence (DNA): TGTGCCAGCAGGTTCCGGGCCGGCTCGGGGGAGCAGTACTTC. Translated, it gives CASRFRAGSGEQYF.

The genes are TRBV2 and TRBJ1-4; a possible D gene is TRBD1 (6 bases). Per germline, CDR1 SNHLY and CDR2 FYNNEI. V lost 11 bases and J 7 bases, leaving 17 bases between the germline ends. The CDR3 is 13 residues long. CDR3 amino acids: CAGLQGYGEKLFF. The CDR3 DNA reads as TGTGCCGGGTTACAGGGATATGGTGAAAAACTGTTTTTT.

V usage is TRBV9 and J usage is TRBJ1-3, with a tentative D call TRBD1 (6 bases). V lost 0 bases and J 0 bases, leaving 19 bases between the germline ends. The CDR3 runs 19 residues. The germline CDR1 and CDR2 sequences are SGDLS and YYNGEE. DNA of the CDR3: TGTGCCAGCAGCGTAGATTATAAAGGACAGTCAAGCTCTGGAAACACCATATATTTT. Translation: CASSVDYKGQSSSGNTIYF.

The chain uses TRBV2 and TRBJ1-2; 7 bases align to TRBD1. Losses at the gene ends were 5 bases for V and 8 bases for J; bases not matched to a gene: 14. This CDR3 is 15 amino acids long. CDR1 SNHLY and CDR2 FYNNEI come from the germline V gene. The CDR3 loop reads CASSPEVQGRGGYTF. The CDR3 nucleotides read TGTGCCAGCAGTCCCGAGGTACAGGGGAGAGGCGGCTACACCTTC. Looking up the rest from reference TRBV2 and TRBJ1-2 gives the full variable domain: EPEVTQTPSHQVTQMGQEVILRCVPISNHLYFYWYRQILGQKVEFLVSFYNNEISEKSEIFDDQFSVERPDGSNFTLKIRSTKLEDSAMYFCASSPEVQGRGGYTFGSGTRLTVV.

The rearrangement links TRBV28 to TRBJ1-4, with D tentatively TRBD1 (5 bases). V gave up 4 bases and J gave up 3 bases, with 9 bases separating them. CDR3 size: 14 residues. The germline V gene encodes CDR1 MDHEN and CDR2 SYDVKM. In DNA, the CDR3 is TGTGCCAGCAGTTCAGGGCTATCTAATGAAAAACTGTTTTTT. This translates into CASSSGLSNEKLFF.

The chain combines TRBV7-9 with TRBJ2-7; 9 bases are a match to TRBD2. The CDR3 spans 16 residues. J lost 3 bases, V lost 6 bases, and 12 bases had no gene match. The germline gives CDR1 SEHNR, CDR2 FQNEAQ (reference sequence). The CDR3 spells CASSTAGGPSFYEQYF. The CDR3, as DNA: TGTGCCAGCAGTACCGCGGGGGGGCCGTCTTTCTACGAGCAGTACTTC.

This clone was found a few times. This rearrangement joins TRBV5-1 to TRBJ1-1; 7 positions match TRBD1. This CDR3 comprises 14 residues. In germline, CDR1 is SGHRS, CDR2 YFSETQ. V lost 4 bases, J lost 7 bases, and 10 bases stayed unmatched. In DNA, the CDR3 is TGCGCCAGCAGCCCGGTAAGGGGGCGGGATGAAGCTTTCTTT. It yields the protein CASSPVRGRDEAFF.

The chain links TRBV6-4 to TRBJ2-2; TRBD1 agrees at 10 bases. This CDR3 has 16 amino acids. V shed 4 bases, J shed 1 base, and the junction held 3 bases outside the gene matches. Germline V gene lookup returns CDR1 MRHNA and CDR2 SNTAGT. The CDR3 is CASSGQGAKNTGELFF. The CDR3 nucleotides are TGTGCCAGCAGTGGACAGGGGGCTAAGAACACCGGGGAGCTGTTTTTT.

The chain couples TRBV27 to TRBJ2-7; 8 bases align to TRBD1. This CDR3 contains 13 residues. Germline CDR1 reads MNHEY; CDR2 reads SMNVEV (reference sequence). The ends lost 8 bases at V and 3 bases at J; junction bases unmatched: 6. For the CDR3, the DNA is TGTGCCAGCGGACAGGGCTCATACTACGAGCAGTACTTC. Translation: CASGQGSYYEQYF.

The DNA for the CDR3 is TGTGCCAGCAGCCGGGGCGGGCGGGGATCCTCCTACGAGCAGTACTTC. This gives the protein CASSRGGRGSSYEQYF. The chain is built from TRBV7-2 and TRBJ2-7, with D maybe TRBD2 (6 bases). The length of the CDR3 is 16 residues. V lost 5 bases and J 0 bases, leaving 17 bases between the germline ends. The germline gives CDR1 SGHTA, CDR2 FQGNSA.

The V and J genes are TRBV9 and TRBJ1-2; 7 nucleotides line up with TRBD1. The germline gives CDR1 SGDLS, CDR2 YYNGEE. V shed 0 bases, J shed 2 bases, and the junction held 10 bases outside the gene matches. This CDR3 is built from 17 residues. In nucleotides, the CDR3 is TGTGCCAGCAGCGTAGCCCCCCAGGGCAGGGGGAACTATGGCTACACCTTC. Protein: CASSVAPQGRGNYGYTF.

A single count supports this clone. The sample has other DNA sequences that encode this CDR3 too. The gene calls are TRBV6-5 and TRBJ2-7; 8 bases are a match to TRBD1. Germline V gives CDR1 MNHEY, CDR2 SVGAGI. The junction had 4 bases not matched to a gene; V was cut back by 6 bases and J by 0 bases. The CDR3 is 14 amino acids. The CDR3 nucleotides are TGTGCCAGCAGCCCGGGACAGGTCTCCTACGAGCAGTACTTC. As protein: CASSPGQVSYEQYF.

The chain employs TRBV29-1 and TRBJ2-5; D possibly corresponds to TRBD2 (6 bases). The V end lost 3 bases, the J end lost 4 bases, and 15 bases lay between the germline ends. The CDR3 totals 14 residues. CDR1 and CDR2 (germline): SQVTM, ANQGSEA. For the CDR3, the DNA is TGCAGCGTTGATCTGGCGGGGCATGGAGAGACCCAGTACTTC. Its protein product is CSVDLAGHGETQYF.

The chain carries TRBV11-2 and TRBJ2-7, with D tentatively TRBD1 (6 bases). Deletions cut 5 bases from V and 2 bases from J, with 19 bases between. In germline, CDR1 is SGHAT, CDR2 FQNNGV. The CDR3 consists of 16 residues. The chain's CDR3 is CASSLTGMGMAYEQYF. The CDR3 bases are TGTGCCAGCAGCCTGACAGGCATGGGTATGGCCTACGAGCAGTACTTC. Combining the CDR3 with reference TRBV11-2 and TRBJ2-7 gives the whole variable domain EAGVAQSPRYKIIEKRQSVAFWCNPISGHATLYWYQQILGQGPKLLIQFQNNGVVDDSQLPKDRFSAERLKGVDSTLKIQPAKLEDSAVYLCASSLTGMGMAYEQYFGPGTRLTVT.

The chain recombines TRBV18 with TRBJ2-3; weak D call: TRBD2 (5 bases). CDR1 is KGHSH and CDR2 is LQKENI in the germline V gene. CDR3 length: 16 amino acids. V was shortened by 2 bases and J by 5 bases, with 17 bases between the two germline ends. CDR3 DNA: TGTGCCAGCTCACCAGGGGTTGTCGGGAACGGAGATACGCAGTATTTT. Residues: CASSPGVVGNGDTQYF.

The rearrangement links TRBV6-6 to TRBJ2-5; D is uncertain. The J call may not be correct, given that the DNA end is closer to TRBJ2-7. CDR1 and CDR2 from the germline V gene are MNHNY and SVGAGI (reference sequence). The CDR3 loop spans 11 amino acids. The CDR3 sequence is CASSQNYEQYF. CDR3 sequence (DNA): TGTGCCAGCAGTCAAAATTACGAGCAGTACTTC.